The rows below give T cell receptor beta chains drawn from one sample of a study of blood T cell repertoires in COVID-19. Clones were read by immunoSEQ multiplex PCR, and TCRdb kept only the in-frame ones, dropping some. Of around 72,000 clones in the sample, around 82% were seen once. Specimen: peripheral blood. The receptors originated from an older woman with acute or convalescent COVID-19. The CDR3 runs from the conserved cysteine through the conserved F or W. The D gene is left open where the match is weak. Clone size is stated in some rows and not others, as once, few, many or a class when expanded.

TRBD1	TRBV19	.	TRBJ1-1	CATGQDIRTEAFF	TGTGCCACCGGACAGGACATTCGCACTGAAGCTTTCTTT
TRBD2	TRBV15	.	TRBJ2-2	CATSRDLTGGAGELFF	TGTGCCACCAGCAGAGATTTAACGGGGGGAGCCGGGGAGCTGTTTTTT
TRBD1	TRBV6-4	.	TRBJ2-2	CASRGQGAGELFF	TGTGCCAGCCGCGGACAGGGGGCCGGGGAGCTGTTTTTT
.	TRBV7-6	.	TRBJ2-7	CASSLGLGINEQYF	TGTGCCAGCAGCTTGGGCCTCGGGATCAACGAGCAGTACTTC
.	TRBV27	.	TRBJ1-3	CASSSLLTAGGNTIYF	TGTGCCAGCAGTTCCCTCCTTACGGCGGGGGGAAACACCATATATTTT
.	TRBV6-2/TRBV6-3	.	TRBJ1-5	CASSPGILSVSNQPQHF	TGTGCCAGCAGTCCCGGGATATTGTCAGTTAGCAATCAGCCCCAGCATTTT
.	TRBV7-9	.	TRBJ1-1	CASSAPTAGSETEAFF	TGTGCCAGCAGCGCCCCTACGGCGGGGTCGGAGACTGAAGCTTTCTTT
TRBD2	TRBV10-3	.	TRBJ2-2	CAIKVQRGNTGELFF	TGTGCCATCAAAGTGCAGCGGGGGAACACCGGGGAGCTGTTTTTT
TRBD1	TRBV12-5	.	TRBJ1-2	CASNPGQGYGYTF	TGTGCTAGCAACCCGGGACAGGGATATGGCTACACCTTC
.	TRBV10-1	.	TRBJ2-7	CASSESMGTHQYF	TGCGCCAGCAGTGAGTCGATGGGCACCCATCAGTACTTC
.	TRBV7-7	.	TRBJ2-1	CASSLAGGQFF	TGTGCCAGCAGCTTAGCGGGGGGGCAGTTCTTC
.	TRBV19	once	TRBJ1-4	CASTWGVGEKLFF	TGTGCCAGCACCTGGGGAGTAGGAGAAAAACTGTTTTTT
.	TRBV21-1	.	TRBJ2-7	CASSKEQSYEQYF	TGTGCCAGCAGCAAAGAACAGTCCTACGAGCAGTACTTC
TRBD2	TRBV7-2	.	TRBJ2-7	CASSLRSRGGLHEQYF	TGTGCCAGCAGCTTAAGGTCCCGGGGGGGCCTCCACGAGCAGTACTTC
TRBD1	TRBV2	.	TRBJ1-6	CASSSRDRNSPLHF	TGTGCCAGCAGTAGCCGGGACAGAAATTCACCCCTCCACTTT
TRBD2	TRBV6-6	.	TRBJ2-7	CASSYETSVTYEQYF	TGTGCCAGCAGTTATGAGACTAGCGTAACCTACGAGCAGTACTTC
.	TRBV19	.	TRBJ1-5	CASRPPGATGYNQPQHF	TGTGCCAGTAGACCTCCAGGGGCCACGGGTTACAATCAGCCCCAGCATTTT
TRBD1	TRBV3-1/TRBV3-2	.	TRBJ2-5	CASSQAGQGVQETQYF	TGTGCCAGCAGCCAAGCTGGACAGGGGGTTCAGGAGACCCAGTACTTC
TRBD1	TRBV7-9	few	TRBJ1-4	CASSDQGAYEKLFF	TGTGCCAGCAGTGATCAGGGGGCGTATGAAAAACTGTTTTTT
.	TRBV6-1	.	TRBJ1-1	CASSQRQVMNTEAFF	TGTGCCAGCAGTCAAAGACAGGTAATGAACACTGAAGCTTTCTTT
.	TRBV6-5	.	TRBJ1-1	CASSFRDTNTEAFF	TGTGCCAGCAGTTTCCGGGACACGAACACTGAAGCTTTCTTT
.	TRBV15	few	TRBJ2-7	CATSRDRDGGPQYF	TGTGCCACCAGCAGAGATCGGGACGGGGGGCCGCAGTACTTC
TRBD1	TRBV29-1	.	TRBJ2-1	CSVGRTGGNEQFF	TGCAGCGTGGGAAGGACAGGGGGCAATGAGCAGTTCTTC
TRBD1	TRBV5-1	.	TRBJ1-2	CASSWGQGALGGYTF	TGCGCCAGCAGCTGGGGACAGGGGGCGTTGGGTGGCTACACCTTC
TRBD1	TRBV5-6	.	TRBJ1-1	CASSPGTALEAFF	TGTGCCAGCAGCCCTGGGACAGCGCTCGAAGCTTTCTTT
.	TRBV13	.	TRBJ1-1	CASSLRVRRTEAFF	TGTGCCAGCAGCTTAAGGGTCAGGAGGACTGAAGCTTTCTTT
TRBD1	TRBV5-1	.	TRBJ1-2	CASSTGQAGDYGYTF	TGCGCCAGCAGCACGGGACAGGCGGGGGACTATGGCTACACCTTC
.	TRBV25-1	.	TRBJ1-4	CASSEWGVVREKLFF	TGTGCCAGCAGTGAGTGGGGAGTCGTTCGTGAAAAACTGTTTTTT
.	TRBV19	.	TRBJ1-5	CASSPQQAFGNQPQHF	TGTGCCAGTAGTCCTCAACAGGCTTTTGGCAATCAGCCCCAGCATTTT
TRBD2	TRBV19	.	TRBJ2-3	CASSFGLAGTDTQYF	TGTGCCAGTAGTTTCGGACTAGCGGGCACAGATACGCAGTATTTT
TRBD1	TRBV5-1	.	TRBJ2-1	CASSLIVGGMDNEQFF	TGCGCCAGCAGCTTGATTGTAGGGGGCATGGACAATGAGCAGTTCTTC
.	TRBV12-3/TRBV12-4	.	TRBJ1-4	CASRQREKLFF	TGTGCCAGCAGGCAGCGGGAAAAACTGTTTTTT
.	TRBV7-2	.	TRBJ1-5	CASSLQTGSSQPQHF	TGTGCCAGCAGCTTACAAACAGGGTCGAGTCAGCCCCAGCATTTT
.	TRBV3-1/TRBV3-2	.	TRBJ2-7	CASSHSYYPYEQYF	TGTGCCAGCAGCCATTCCTACTACCCCTACGAGCAGTACTTC
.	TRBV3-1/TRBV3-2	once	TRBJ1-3	CASSQQGHLSGNTIYF	TGTGCCAGCAGCCAACAGGGCCATCTGTCGGGAAACACCATATATTTT
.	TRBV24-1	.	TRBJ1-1	CATSAATGNTEAFF	TGTGCCACCAGTGCAGCTACAGGAAACACTGAAGCTTTCTTT
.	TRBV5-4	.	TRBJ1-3	CASSFMGGQGNTIYF	TGTGCCAGCAGCTTCATGGGGGGGCAAGGAAACACCATATATTTT
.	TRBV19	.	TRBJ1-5	CASSISRTQPQHF	TGTGCCAGTAGTATCTCCCGGACACAACCCCAGCATTTT
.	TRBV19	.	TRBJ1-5	CASSIPQGMDQPQHF	TGTGCCAGTAGTATCCCCCAGGGTATGGATCAGCCCCAGCATTTT
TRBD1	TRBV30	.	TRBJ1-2	CAWTTGQGIYGYTF	TGTGCCTGGACTACCGGACAGGGGATCTATGGCTACACCTTC
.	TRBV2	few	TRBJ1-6	CASSEGRNNSPLHF	TGTGCCAGCAGTGAAGGGCGGAACAATTCACCCCTCCACTTT
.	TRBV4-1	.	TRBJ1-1	CASSQVLRTEAFF	TGCGCCAGCAGCCAAGTTTTGCGCACTGAAGCTTTCTTT
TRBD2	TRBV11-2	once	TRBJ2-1	CASSEYGTSGGAWNEQFF	TGTGCCAGCAGCGAGTACGGGACTAGCGGGGGGGCTTGGAATGAGCAGTTCTTC